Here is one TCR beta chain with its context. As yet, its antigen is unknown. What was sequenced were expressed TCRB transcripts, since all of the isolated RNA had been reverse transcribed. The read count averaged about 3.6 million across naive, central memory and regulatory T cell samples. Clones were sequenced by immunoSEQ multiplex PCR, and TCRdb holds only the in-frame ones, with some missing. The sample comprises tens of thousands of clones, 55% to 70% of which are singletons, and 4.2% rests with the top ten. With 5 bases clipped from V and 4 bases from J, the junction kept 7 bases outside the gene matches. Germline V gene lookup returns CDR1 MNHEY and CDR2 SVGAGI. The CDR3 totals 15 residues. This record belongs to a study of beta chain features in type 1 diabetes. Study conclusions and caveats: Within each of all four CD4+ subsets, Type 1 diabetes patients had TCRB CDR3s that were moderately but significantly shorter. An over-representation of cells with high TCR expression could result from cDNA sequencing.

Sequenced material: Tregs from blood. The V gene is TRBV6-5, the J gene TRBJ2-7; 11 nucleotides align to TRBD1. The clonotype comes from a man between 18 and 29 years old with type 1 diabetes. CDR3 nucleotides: TGTGCCAGCAGTCCCGGGAGGGACAGGGGGTACGAGCAGTACTTC. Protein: CASSPGRDRGYEQYF.